This TCR beta chain was recovered during a study of blood T cells in healthy people across ages. Findings and caveats of the study: In long-lived donors, naive CD4+ cell counts and diversity exceeded those of aged donors. Older individuals had lower TCR beta diversity per million T cells (the decline was roughly linear).

Every sample yielded at least 6 million isolated PBMCs. This CDR3 contains 16 residues. Germline values: CDR1 MNHEY, CDR2 SVGAGI. Trimming removed 0 bases at V and 3 bases at J, with 12 bases between. The authors ran a second PCR of 7 to 11 cycles using a sample-barcoded 5' primer and a J-beta primer mix. Individual samples furnished no less than 2.5 million CDR3-containing paired-end reads apiece. TCRdb processed the 5' RACE reads anew with MiXCR; each CDR3 protein has one entry. The data hold approximately 790,000 distinct CDR3 sequences, with 60% to 80% observed a single time. This clonotype came up a few times. Antigen specificity is unknown.

The chain is built from TRBV6-5 and TRBJ2-1; D not certain. This clonotype was sampled from a young man in good health. Sample: blood. The CDR3 DNA follows: TGTGCCAGCAGTTACTCGTGGCAGGCCCACTACAATGAGCAGTTCTTC. Amino acids: CASSYSWQAHYNEQFF.